The T cell receptor beta chain described here comes from a study of blood T cell repertoires in COVID-19. Study at large: Sites in the United States, Italy and Spain provided acute and convalescent COVID-19 samples.

Clones were read by immunoSEQ multiplex PCR, and TCRdb kept only the in-frame ones, dropping some. The table records roughly 280,000 clones, around 90% of them present only once. This CDR3 contains 14 residues. V was pared by 3 bases and J by 5 bases, with 4 bases of the junction left unmatched. The germline V gene has CDR1 LGHDT and CDR2 YNNKEL (reference sequence). The clonotype originates from a man aged 45-65 years with acute or convalescent COVID-19. This chain uses TRBV3-1 (or the pseudogene TRBV3-2) with TRBJ2-1; 7 bases fit TRBD2. Sequencing input: peripheral blood. CDR3 residues: CASSQRGTHNEQFF. CDR3 sequence (DNA): TGTGCCAGCAGCCAGCGGGGGACCCACAATGAGCAGTTCTTC.